This TCR beta chain was captured in a study of cytomegalovirus exposure and HLA in healthy donors. Study-level findings and limits: The productive fraction for most TCR beta V segments was about 90% or about 30% in an earlier analysis. Exclusion as indistinguishable affected some V segments, including TRBV6-2 and TRBV6-3.

V lost 7 bases and J 6 bases, leaving 18 bases between the germline ends. Looked up from germline, CDR1 is LNHDA and CDR2 is SQIVND (reference sequence). This CDR3 has 14 amino acids. A note on this clone: Its antigen is still unknown.

The PCR ran on 60 Vbeta and 13 Jbeta primers. The table came from immunoSEQ multiplex PCR; TCRdb's copy has only in-frame clones and leaves some out. This sample has around 200,000 clones, with around three quarters found just once. The genes are TRBV19 and TRBJ1-2; unclear D gene. This TCR came from a woman aged 25-40 years in good health and CMV-seropositive. Sequencing was carried out using PBMCs. In DNA form, the CDR3 reads TGTGCCAGTAAGGAGGCAGCCCCCCCGGATGGCTACACCTTC. The encoded protein is CASKEAAPPDGYTF.